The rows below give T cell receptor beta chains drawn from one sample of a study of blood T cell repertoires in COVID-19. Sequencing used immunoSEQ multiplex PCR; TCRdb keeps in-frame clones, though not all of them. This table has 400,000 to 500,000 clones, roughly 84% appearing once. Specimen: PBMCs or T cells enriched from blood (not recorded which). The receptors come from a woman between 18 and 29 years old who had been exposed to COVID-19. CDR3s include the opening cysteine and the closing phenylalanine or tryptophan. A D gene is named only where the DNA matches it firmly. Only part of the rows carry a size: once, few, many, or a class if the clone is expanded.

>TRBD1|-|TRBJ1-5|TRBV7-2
TGTGCCAGCAGCCCAGAAGGGTTTTTGGACAGGGGGGCTCAGCCCCAGCATTTT
CASSPEGFLDRGAQPQHF
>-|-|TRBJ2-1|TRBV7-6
TGTGCCAGCAGCTTCGGGTCTAGTGAGCAGTTCTTC
CASSFGSSEQFF
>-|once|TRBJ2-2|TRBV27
TGTGCCAGCAGTTTTGAGGGTTACACCGGGGAGCTGTTTTTT
CASSFEGYTGELFF
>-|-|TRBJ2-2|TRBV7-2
TGTGCCAGCAGAGCGGGACAGGCGAACACCGGGGAGCTGTTTTTT
CASRAGQANTGELFF
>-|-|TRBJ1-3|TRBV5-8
TGTGCCAGCAGCAACGGGGGGCCTGGAAACACCATATATTTT
CASSNGGPGNTIYF
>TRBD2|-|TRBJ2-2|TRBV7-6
TGTGCCAGCAGCTTAGGGGGACTAGCGAACACCGGGGAGCTGTTTTTT
CASSLGGLANTGELFF
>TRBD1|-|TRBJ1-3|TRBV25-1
TGTGCCAGCAGTGACTCAGGGGGCTCTGGAAACACCATATATTTT
CASSDSGGSGNTIYF
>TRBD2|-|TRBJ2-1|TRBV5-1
TGCGCCAGCAGCCTGTGGACTAGCGGGGGGAACAATGAGCAGTTCTTC
CASSLWTSGGNNEQFF
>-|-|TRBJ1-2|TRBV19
TGTGCCAGTAGTGAGGGCAGATACTATGGCTACACCTTC
CASSEGRYYGYTF
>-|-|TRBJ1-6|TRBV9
TGTGCCAGCAGCGACGGACCCGGAGGCGACCTAAATTCACCCCTCCACTTT
CASSDGPGGDLNSPLHF
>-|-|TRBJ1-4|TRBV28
TGTGCCAGCAGTTTTTTGCAGAATGAAAAACTGTTTTTT
CASSFLQNEKLFF
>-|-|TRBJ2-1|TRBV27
TGTGCCAGCAGTTCAGGGGTAGGCTACAATGAGCAGTTCTTC
CASSSGVGYNEQFF
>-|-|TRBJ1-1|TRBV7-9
TGTGCCAGCAGCTTCGCAGGGGAAGCTTTCTTT
CASSFAGEAFF
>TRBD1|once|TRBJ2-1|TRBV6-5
TGTGCCAGCAGTTCAGGGGGCGCATACAATGAGCAGTTCTTC
CASSSGGAYNEQFF
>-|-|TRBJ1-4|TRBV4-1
TGCGCCAGCAGCCCTCAAACGGGGGCAACTAATGAAAAACTGTTTTTT
CASSPQTGATNEKLFF
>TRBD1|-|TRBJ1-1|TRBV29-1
TGCAGCGTGAAGGGACAGGCGAACACTGAAGCTTTCTTT
CSVKGQANTEAFF